The sequence of this TCR beta chain was determined in a study of T cell repertoires in ileal Crohn's disease. At the level of the study: Biopsies at the proximal margin of the resected specimen form MI samples. Study-level findings and limits: High-frequency clones were more common in sorted CD8 than CD4 cells.

Sequenced by immunoSEQ multiplex PCR; TCRdb stores in-frame clones only, minus some. Of fewer than 900 clones listed, just over 85% are singletons. For this clone: What it binds is not known.

J lost 5 bases, V lost 5 bases, and 8 bases had no gene match. Germline V CDR1 and CDR2: SNHLY, FYNNEI. This CDR3 has 15 residues. Time point denoted: proximal margin of the surgical specimen (macroscopically non-inflamed). The chain uses TRBV2 and TRBJ2-1; 8 nucleotides match TRBD1. The material sequenced was ileal tissue. The TCR was taken from an adult with Crohn's disease. CDR3 nucleotides: TGTGCCAGCAGTACCGACAGGGGCCCGCACAATGAGCAGTTCTTC. This gives the protein CASSTDRGPHNEQFF.